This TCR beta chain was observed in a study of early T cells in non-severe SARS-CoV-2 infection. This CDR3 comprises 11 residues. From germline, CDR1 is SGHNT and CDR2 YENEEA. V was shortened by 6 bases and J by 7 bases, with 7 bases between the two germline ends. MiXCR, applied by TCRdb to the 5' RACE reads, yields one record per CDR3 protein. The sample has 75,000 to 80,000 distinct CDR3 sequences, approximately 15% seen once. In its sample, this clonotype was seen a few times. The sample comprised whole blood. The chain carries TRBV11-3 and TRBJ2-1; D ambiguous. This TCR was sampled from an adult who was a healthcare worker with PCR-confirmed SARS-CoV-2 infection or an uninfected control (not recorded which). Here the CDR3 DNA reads TGTGCCAGCAGTTTAAAGAATGAGCAGTTCTTC. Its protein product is CASSLKNEQFF. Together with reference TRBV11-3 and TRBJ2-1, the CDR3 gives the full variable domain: EAGVVQSPRYKIIEKKQPVAFWCNPISGHNTLYWYLQNLGQGPELLIRYENEEAVDDSQLPKDRFSAERLKGVDSTLKIQPAELGDSAVYLCASSLKNEQFFGPGTRLTVL.